These 18 T cell receptor beta chains came from one sample sequenced in a study of response to subunit inactivated influenza vaccine. MiXCR, run by TCRdb on the RT-PCR reads, gives a single entry per CDR3 protein. The repertoire has roughly 760,000 distinct CDR3 sequences, 21% of them found once; the top ten carry roughly a tenth. The source material was PBMCs from blood, sampled approximately 5 days after vaccination. These receptors were collected from a man in his forties or fifties who received an inactivated influenza vaccine.

The table lists this clonotype with a few counts. This rearrangement joins TRBV6-1 to TRBJ2-7; 10 bases align to TRBD1. Germline lookup yields CDR1 MNHNS and CDR2 SASEGT. CDR3 length: 16 amino acids. Trimming took 1 base from V and 2 from J; bases not matched to a gene: 5. The CDR3 loop reads CASSEVGTGVTYEQYF. The CDR3 DNA follows: TGTGCCAGCAGTGAAGTGGGGACAGGGGTTACCTACGAGCAGTACTTC.

This clonotype was counted ten times or more. This chain links TRBV29-1 with TRBJ1-1, with unresolved D. The CDR3 extends over 14 amino acids. CDR1 and CDR2 (germline): SQVTM, ANQGSEA. Trimming left V 0 bases short and J 4 bases short, with 12 bases between. DNA for the CDR3: TGCAGCGTTGAAGATCGAGGGATCCGCACTGAAGCTTTCTTT. Translating gives CSVEDRGIRTEAFF.

This clonotype was detected a few times. The genes are TRBV6-2 or TRBV6-3 and TRBJ2-7; tentative D call: TRBD2 (6 bases). CDR1 and CDR2 from the germline V gene are MNHEY and SVGEGT. The V gene lost 4 bases and the J gene lost 4 bases, with 20 bases spanning the gap. This CDR3 region has 16 residues. The CDR3 reads CASSSHGRRERYEQYF. Written as DNA, the CDR3 is TGTGCCAGCAGTTCGCATGGGAGGAGGGAGAGGTACGAGCAGTACTTC.

The chain links TRBV11-2 to TRBJ1-1; 8 bases map to TRBD1. The junction had 7 bases not matched to a gene; V was cut back by 3 bases and J by 4 bases. In germline, CDR1 is SGHAT, CDR2 FQNNGV. The CDR3 covers 15 residues. The CDR3 region has the DNA TGTGCCAGCAGCTTCCGGACAGGGACGGGCACTGAAGCTTTCTTT. Its protein product is CASSFRTGTGTEAFF.

This chain connects TRBV7-9 to TRBJ2-1, with unresolved D. The V gene's germline CDR1 is SEHNR and CDR2 FQNEAQ (reference sequence). The CDR3 is 13 amino acids. Trimming shortened V by 5 bases and J by 7 bases, and 12 bases separated the two germline ends. CDR3 region: CASSTGTVNEQFF. The CDR3 nucleotides read TGTGCCAGCAGCACCGGAACGGTGAATGAGCAGTTCTTC.

V gene TRBV7-2 combines with J gene TRBJ2-7; 11 bases agree with TRBD2. With V trimmed by 1 base and J by 2 bases, 7 bases remained unmatched. The CDR3 is made up of 17 amino acids. Germline-derived CDR1 and CDR2 are SGHTA and FQGNSA. The CDR3 protein is CASSLVEGSGGAYEQYF. The CDR3 nucleotides read TGTGCCAGCAGCTTAGTAGAGGGTAGCGGGGGGGCCTACGAGCAGTACTTC.

The chain employs TRBV28 and TRBJ2-1; perhaps TRBD2 as D (6 bases). In germline, CDR1 is MDHEN, CDR2 SYDVKM. The CDR3 is made up of 17 amino acids. Trimming cost V 3 bases and J 0 bases, with 15 bases left between them. CDR3 in amino acids: CASSLSSLSGSYNEQFF. The CDR3 coding sequence is TGTGCCAGCAGTTTGTCTTCCCTTAGCGGCTCCTACAATGAGCAGTTCTTC.

The chain combines TRBV10-3 with TRBJ1-4, with D possibly TRBD1 on 5 matching bases. The V and J ends lost 6 bases and 6 bases respectively, with 14 bases between them. Germline CDR1 and CDR2: ENHRY and SYGVKD. This CDR3 spans 14 amino acids. This CDR3 reads CAISPSGRDEKLFF. In DNA, the CDR3 is TGTGCCATCAGCCCTTCGGGACGGGATGAAAAACTGTTTTTT.

V usage is TRBV28 and J usage is TRBJ2-3, with 12 bases identical to TRBD2. There are 17 residues in the CDR3. The junction had 7 bases not matched to a gene; V was cut back by 2 bases and J by 4 bases. Germline V gene sequence: CDR1 MDHEN, CDR2 SYDVKM. CDR3: CASSLPSGRGSADTQYF. The CDR3, as DNA: TGTGCCAGCAGTTTACCTAGCGGGAGGGGGAGCGCAGATACGCAGTATTTT. Variable domain in full (rest from reference TRBV28 and TRBJ2-3): DVKVTQSSRYLVKRTGEKVFLECVQDMDHENMFWYRQDPGLGLRLIYFSYDVKMKEKGDIPEGYSVSREKKERFSLILESASTNQTSMYLCASSLPSGRGSADTQYFGPGTRLTVL.

This clonotype was counted only a few times. The chain couples TRBV14 to TRBJ2-7; 8 nucleotides match TRBD1. The trim removed 5 bases at V and 5 bases at J, leaving 14 bases unmatched. The CDR3 sequence is 16 residues long. Per the germline V gene, CDR1 is SGHDN and CDR2 is FVKESK. The CDR3 DNA reads as TGTGCCAGCAGCGCGATATACCCGGACAGGGACCACGAGCAGTACTTC. Residues: CASSAIYPDRDHEQYF.

The chain carries TRBV10-2 and TRBJ2-6; weak D call: TRBD1 (6 bases). Trimming removed 10 bases at V and 2 bases at J, with 9 bases between. The CDR3 totals 13 residues. The germline V gene encodes CDR1 WSHSY and CDR2 SAAADI. CDR3: CATSGAGANVLTF. DNA of the CDR3: TGCGCCACCTCAGGGGCTGGGGCCAACGTCCTGACTTTC.

This clonotype was counted at least ten times. The genes are TRBV3-1 and TRBJ2-3; the match to TRBD2 covers 8 bases. The germline V gene has CDR1 LGHDT and CDR2 YNNKEL (reference sequence). CDR3 length: 15 residues. Trimming removed 4 bases from V and 2 bases from J; junction bases left unmatched: 5. The CDR3 spells CASSRRGGPTDTQYF. The CDR3 nucleotides are TGTGCCAGCAGCCGACGGGGGGGCCCCACAGATACGCAGTATTTT.

This sequence joins TRBV5-5 and TRBJ2-1; D is possibly TRBD1 (5 bases). The CDR3 sequence is 15 residues long. Looked up from germline, CDR1 is SGHKS and CDR2 is YYEKEE (reference sequence). V was trimmed by 4 bases and J by 2 bases, leaving 13 bases between them. As DNA, the CDR3 is TGTGCCAGCAGCCCTAGTTTGACAGCCTACAATGAGCAGTTCTTC. Residues: CASSPSLTAYNEQFF.

In its sample, this clonotype was seen many times. This chain's CDR3 is CASSQDRAYGYTF. The CDR3 bases are TGCGCCAGCAGCCAGGACCGGGCCTATGGCTACACCTTC. The rearrangement joins TRBV4-1 to TRBJ1-2; D not resolved. The CDR3 contains 13 residues. Per the germline V gene, CDR1 is MGHRA and CDR2 is YSYEKL. Trimming left V 3 bases short and J 4 bases short, with 9 bases between.

The V gene is TRBV2, the J gene TRBJ1-1; D is perhaps TRBD1 (5 bases). CDR1 is SNHLY, CDR2 FYNNEI, per germline. The CDR3 runs to 14 residues. Trimming took off 4 bases at V and 0 bases at J, with 9 bases between the two ends. CDR3 nucleotides: TGTGCCAGCAGTGGGGGCAGGTTGAACACTGAAGCTTTCTTT. Its translation: CASSGGRLNTEAFF.

J is TRBJ2-3 and V is TRBV20-1; 8 bases align to TRBD2. The CDR3 length is 15 residues. The J segment lost 2 bases and the V segment lost 4 bases, leaving 8 bases of the junction unmatched. CDR1 DFQATT and CDR2 SNEGSKA come from the germline V gene (reference sequence). The DNA of the CDR3 is TGCAGTGCTACCTCGCTAGCGGGCCCCACAGATACGCAGTATTTT. Protein product: CSATSLAGPTDTQYF.

This clonotype was counted between two and nine times. This chain uses TRBV3-1 with TRBJ2-7, with D possibly being TRBD1 (6 bases). Per germline, CDR1 LGHDT and CDR2 YNNKEL (reference sequence). The CDR3 is 17 residues long. V gave up 3 bases and J gave up 0 bases, with 18 bases separating them. CDR3 region: CASSQGARGLSSYEQYF. CDR3 nucleotide sequence: TGTGCCAGCAGCCAGGGGGCCAGGGGTTTAAGCTCCTACGAGCAGTACTTC.

A few counts support this clonotype. The chain is built from TRBV6-1 and TRBJ2-2, with D tentatively TRBD1 or TRBD2 (5 bases each). Trimming left V 6 bases short and J 4 bases short, with 15 bases between. Germline CDR1 is MNHNS and CDR2 is SASEGT. CDR3 length: 15 amino acids. CDR3 amino acids: CASSVDSGGTGELFF. In DNA, the CDR3 is TGTGCCAGCAGCGTCGACAGTGGGGGCACCGGGGAGCTGTTTTTT.